This entry lists 14 T cell receptor beta chains sequenced from one sample in a study of early T cells in non-severe SARS-CoV-2 infection. TCRdb processed the 5' RACE reads anew with MiXCR; each CDR3 protein has one entry. The profile shows tens of thousands of distinct CDR3 sequences, around 9.9% of them singletons. The specimen was whole blood. The receptors stem from an adult who was a healthcare worker with PCR-confirmed SARS-CoV-2 infection or an uninfected control (not recorded which).

This clonotype came up many times. J is TRBJ2-1 and V is TRBV28, with D maybe TRBD1 (6 bases). The CDR3 sequence is 15 residues long. With 5 bases removed from V and 6 bases from J, the gap between germline ends came to 17 bases. Germline CDR1 reads MDHEN; CDR2 reads SYDVKM. Here the CDR3 reads CASSLTTGRVNEQFF. DNA of the CDR3: TGTGCCAGCAGTCTGACAACAGGGCGGGTCAATGAGCAGTTCTTC.

There are many counts of this clonotype. This sequence joins TRBV6-5 and TRBJ2-1; 9 nucleotides align to TRBD2. This CDR3 region has 15 residues. V lost 5 bases to trimming and J lost 2 bases; unmatched junction nucleotides: 4. Looked up from germline, CDR1 is MNHEY and CDR2 is SVGAGI. CDR3 nucleotides: TGTGCCAGCAGTCTCCAGCGGGAGGCCTACAATGAGCAGTTCTTC. It codes for CASSLQREAYNEQFF.

This clonotype was observed a handful of times. This chain uses TRBV6-5 with TRBJ2-7; TRBD2 matches 10 bases. The CDR3 is made up of 14 amino acids. V dropped 6 bases and J dropped 3; count of bases not matched to a gene: 5. Germline assignment: CDR1 MNHEY and CDR2 SVGAGI. The CDR3 region is CASSRSSGSYEQYF. In DNA, the CDR3 is TGTGCCAGCAGCAGATCTAGCGGGAGCTACGAGCAGTACTTC.

The rearrangement joins TRBV25-1 to TRBJ2-1, with TRBD2 identical over 13 bases. This CDR3 spans 15 amino acids. Losses at the gene ends were 11 bases for V and 4 bases for J; bases not matched to a gene: 8. Per the germline V gene, CDR1 is MGHDK and CDR2 is SYGVNS. CDR3 protein: CAAGTSGVRYNEQFF. Written as DNA, the CDR3 is TGTGCCGCGGGGACTAGCGGGGTGAGATACAATGAGCAGTTCTTC.

This clonotype was picked up many times. This chain joins TRBV10-3 and TRBJ2-7, with D possibly TRBD1 on 5 matching bases. Germline V lookup: CDR1 ENHRY, CDR2 SYGVKD. There are 11 residues in the CDR3. V was pared by 4 bases and J by 5 bases, with 6 bases between. Here the CDR3 DNA reads TGTGCCATCAGTGTAGGGGACGAGCAGTACTTC. Encoded protein: CAISVGDEQYF.

This clonotype has ten or more counts. The V and J genes are TRBV3-1 and TRBJ2-2, with 7 bases aligning to TRBD2. Trimming took 0 bases from V and 6 from J; bases not matched to a gene: 7. Germline values: CDR1 LGHDT, CDR2 YNNKEL (reference sequence). The CDR3 runs 16 residues. The CDR3 sequence: CASSQDGRERAGELFF. The CDR3, as DNA: TGTGCCAGCAGCCAAGATGGGCGGGAGAGAGCCGGGGAGCTGTTTTTT.

This clonotype was observed a few times. This rearrangement joins TRBV18 to TRBJ1-3; tentatively, D is TRBD1 (5 bases). CDR1 KGHSH and CDR2 LQKENI come from the germline V gene. V lost 1 base and J 0 bases, leaving 7 bases between the germline ends. This CDR3 has 15 residues. CDR3 coding DNA: TGTGCCAGCTCACCACTACAGGACTCTGGAAACACCATATATTTT. Its protein is CASSPLQDSGNTIYF.

In this sample, this clonotype turned up a few times. V gene TRBV10-3 combines with J gene TRBJ1-3; a weak D match, TRBD1 (6 bases). Germline assignment: CDR1 ENHRY and CDR2 SYGVKD. With 5 bases removed from V and 0 bases from J, the gap between germline ends came to 11 bases. This CDR3 has 15 amino acids. CDR3 region: CAISPTGLSGNTIYF. Here the CDR3 DNA reads TGTGCCATCAGTCCTACAGGGCTCTCTGGAAACACCATATATTTT.

The chain has TRBV11-3 and TRBJ2-1; 7 nucleotides agree with TRBD2. Trimming at V came to 4 bases and at J to 5 bases, leaving 8 bases not matched to a gene. Germline CDR1 is SGHNT and CDR2 is YENEEA. The CDR3 consists of 15 residues. The CDR3 reads CASSWGGSSDNEQFF. Here the CDR3 DNA reads TGTGCCAGCAGCTGGGGCGGGAGTAGCGACAATGAGCAGTTCTTC.

This clonotype was picked up a small number of times. The rearrangement uses TRBV5-5 and TRBJ2-1; no firm D call. V gave up 0 bases and J gave up 2 bases, with 3 bases separating them. This CDR3 region has 13 residues. Germline V CDR1 and CDR2: SGHKS, YYEKEE (reference sequence). DNA of the CDR3: TGTGCCAGCAGCTTGGACCCCTACAATGAGCAGTTCTTC. It encodes CASSLDPYNEQFF.

This clonotype came up many times. V gene TRBV19 combines with J gene TRBJ1-1; 8 bases agree with TRBD1. In germline, CDR1 is LNHDA, CDR2 SQIVND (reference sequence). V was clipped by 9 bases and J by 1 base; unmatched bases: 4. The CDR3 sequence is 13 residues long. The CDR3 DNA is TGTGCCAGCCGGACAGGGCCGAACACTGAAGCTTTCTTT. Protein sequence: CASRTGPNTEAFF.

V is TRBV20-1 and J is TRBJ1-4, with D hard to call. The germline gives CDR1 DFQATT, CDR2 SNEGSKA (reference sequence). The CDR3 length is 14 residues. V gave up 0 bases and J gave up 0 bases, with 5 bases separating them. This CDR3 reads CSARDSATNEKLFF. CDR3 DNA sequence: TGCAGTGCTAGAGACAGTGCAACTAATGAAAAACTGTTTTTT.

This clonotype was counted between two and nine times. The chain has TRBV20-1 and TRBJ2-7; no clear D gene. V lost 1 base, J lost 0 bases, and 7 bases lay in between. The CDR3 totals 13 residues. Germline V gene data show CDR1 as DFQATT and CDR2 as SNEGSKA (reference sequence). CDR3 in amino acids: CSARVPYSYEQYF. CDR3 nucleotides: TGCAGTGCTAGAGTTCCGTACTCCTACGAGCAGTACTTC.

This clonotype was observed a handful of times. The gene calls are TRBV11-2 and TRBJ1-1, with D possibly matching TRBD1 (5 bases). This CDR3 comprises 13 residues. Germline V gives CDR1 SGHAT, CDR2 FQNNGV. Trimming shortened V by 1 base and J by 11 bases, and 14 bases separated the two germline ends. This CDR3 reads CASSLVRWTRAFF. The CDR3 DNA follows: TGTGCCAGCAGCTTAGTCCGATGGACACGGGCTTTCTTT.